This TCR beta chain came from a study of blood T cell repertoires in COVID-19. The V end was cut by 1 base, the J end by 0 bases, with 13 bases between. This CDR3 has 16 amino acids. In germline, CDR1 is KGHSH, CDR2 LQKENI. The data were produced by immunoSEQ multiplex PCR, yet TCRdb's version contains in-frame clones alone and is incomplete. This table has 85,000 to 120,000 clones, just under 85% appearing once. Specimen: peripheral blood. The chain has TRBV18 and TRBJ2-7, with a tentative D call TRBD2 (6 bases). This clonotype was sampled from a man aged 35-49 years with active or convalescent COVID-19. CDR3 coding DNA: TGTGCCAGCTCACCACAGAGTTTAGCGGTCTCCTACGAGCAGTACTTC. Translation gives CASSPQSLAVSYEQYF.